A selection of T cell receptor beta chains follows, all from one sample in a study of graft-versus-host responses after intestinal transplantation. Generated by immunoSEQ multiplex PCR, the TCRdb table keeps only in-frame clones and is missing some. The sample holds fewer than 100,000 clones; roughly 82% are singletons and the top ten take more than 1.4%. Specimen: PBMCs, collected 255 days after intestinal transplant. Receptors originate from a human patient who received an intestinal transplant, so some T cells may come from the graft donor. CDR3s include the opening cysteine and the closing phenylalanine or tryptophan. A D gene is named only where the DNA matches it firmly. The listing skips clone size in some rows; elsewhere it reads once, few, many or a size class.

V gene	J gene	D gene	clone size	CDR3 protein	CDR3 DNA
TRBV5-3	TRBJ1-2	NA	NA	CARSLAGHLRVYGYTF	TGTGCCAGAAGCTTGGCCGGACACCTCCGTGTCTATGGCTACACCTTC
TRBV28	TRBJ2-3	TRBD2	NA	CASSPVAGVGTDTQYF	TGTGCCAGCAGTCCCGTGGCGGGAGTGGGCACAGATACGCAGTATTTT
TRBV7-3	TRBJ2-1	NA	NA	CASSLTQGGNEQFF	TGTGCCAGCAGCTTAACTCAGGGGGGCAATGAGCAGTTCTTC
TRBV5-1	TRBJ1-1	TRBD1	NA	CASSLGRGLRETEAFF	TGCGCCAGCAGCTTGGGGAGGGGGCTAAGAGAAACTGAAGCTTTCTTT
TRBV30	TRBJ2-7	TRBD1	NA	CAWSAGTGVYEQYF	TGTGCCTGGAGCGCCGGGACAGGGGTGTACGAGCAGTACTTC
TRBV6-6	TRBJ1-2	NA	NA	CASSYPGGGVGYTF	TGTGCCAGCAGTTACCCCGGCGGGGGCGTTGGCTACACCTTC
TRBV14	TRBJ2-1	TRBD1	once	CASRQGARNEQFF	TGTGCCAGCAGGCAGGGGGCGCGCAATGAGCAGTTCTTC
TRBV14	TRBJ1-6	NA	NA	CASSPREGINSPLHF	TGTGCCAGCAGCCCTAGAGAGGGGATTAATTCACCCCTCCACTTT
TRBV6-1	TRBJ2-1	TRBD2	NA	CASRLAGGPNEQFF	TGTGCCAGCAGACTAGCGGGAGGGCCCAATGAGCAGTTCTTC
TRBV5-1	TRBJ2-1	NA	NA	CASSLVGADNEQFF	TGCGCCAGCAGCTTGGTCGGTGCGGACAATGAGCAGTTCTTC
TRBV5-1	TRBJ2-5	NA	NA	CASGTTVALKPKNF	TGCGCCAGCGGCACGACAGTAGCTTTAAAGCCCAAAAACTTC
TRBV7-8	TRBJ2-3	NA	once	CASSPNTLGSTDTQYF	TGTGCCAGCAGCCCCAACACACTAGGGAGCACAGATACGCAGTATTTT
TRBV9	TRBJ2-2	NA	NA	CASSVGGITGELFF	TGTGCCAGCAGCGTAGGAGGGATAACCGGGGAGCTGTTTTTT
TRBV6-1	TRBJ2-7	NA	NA	CASSIQGTDEQYF	TGTGCCAGCAGTATCCAGGGTACCGACGAGCAGTACTTC
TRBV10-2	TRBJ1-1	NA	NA	CASKGGRTEAFF	TGCGCCAGCAAGGGGGGGCGCACTGAAGCTTTCTTT
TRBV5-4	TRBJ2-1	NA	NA	CASSLGPTVSNNEQFF	TGTGCCAGCAGCTTGGGGCCGACAGTAAGCAACAATGAGCAGTTCTTC
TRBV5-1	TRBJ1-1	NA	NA	CASSLAGGGKFSMNTEAFF	TGCGCCAGCAGCTTGGCCGGCGGTGGGAAGTTCTCAATGAACACTGAAGCTTTCTTT
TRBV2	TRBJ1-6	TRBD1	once	CASSPGQSSPLHF	TGTGCCAGCAGTCCGGGACAGTCTTCACCCCTCCACTTT
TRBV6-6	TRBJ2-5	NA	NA	CATTRGPLQETQYF	TGTGCCACCACCCGGGGGCCCCTCCAAGAGACCCAGTACTTC
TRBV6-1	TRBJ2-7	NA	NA	CASLSRAYEQYF	TGTGCCAGCCTATCCAGGGCCTACGAGCAGTACTTC
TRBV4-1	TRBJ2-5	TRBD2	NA	CASSTTSGGGETQYF	TGCGCCAGCAGCACTACTAGCGGGGGCGGCGAGACCCAGTACTTC
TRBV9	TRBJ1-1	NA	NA	CASSQIPGLAMNTEAFF	TGTGCCAGCAGCCAAATCCCAGGGTTAGCCATGAACACTGAAGCTTTCTTT
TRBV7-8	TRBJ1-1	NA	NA	CASSSRTAPEAFF	TGTGCCAGCAGCTCCCGGACAGCTCCTGAAGCTTTCTTT
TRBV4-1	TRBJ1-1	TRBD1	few	CASSRQGNTEAFF	TGCGCCAGCAGCAGACAGGGGAACACTGAAGCTTTCTTT
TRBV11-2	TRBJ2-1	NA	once	CASSFSRDNEQFF	TGTGCCAGCAGCTTCTCCCGGGACAATGAGCAGTTCTTC
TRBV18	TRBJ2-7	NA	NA	CASSLGIDEQYF	TGTGCCAGCTCACTGGGAATCGACGAGCAGTACTTC
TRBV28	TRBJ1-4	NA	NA	CASSPAGGRRNEKLFF	TGTGCCAGCAGTCCCGCCGGGGGGCGTAGAAATGAAAAACTGTTTTTT
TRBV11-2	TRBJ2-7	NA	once	CASSLGDYEQYF	TGTGCCAGCAGCTTGGGAGACTACGAGCAGTACTTC